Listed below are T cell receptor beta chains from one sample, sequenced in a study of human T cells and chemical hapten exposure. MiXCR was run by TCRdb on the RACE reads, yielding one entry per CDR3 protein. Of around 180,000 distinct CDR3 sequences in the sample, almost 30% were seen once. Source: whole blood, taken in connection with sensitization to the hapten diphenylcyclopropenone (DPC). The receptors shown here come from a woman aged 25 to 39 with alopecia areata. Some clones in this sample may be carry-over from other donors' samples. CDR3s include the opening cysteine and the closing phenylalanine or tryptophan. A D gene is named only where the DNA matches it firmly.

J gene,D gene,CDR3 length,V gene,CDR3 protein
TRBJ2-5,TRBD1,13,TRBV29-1,CSARQGQTETQYF
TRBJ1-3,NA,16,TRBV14,CASSQEGSLSGNTIYF
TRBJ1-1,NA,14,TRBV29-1,CSVDKTGSNTEAFF
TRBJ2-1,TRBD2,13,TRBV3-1,CASSLLANNEQFF
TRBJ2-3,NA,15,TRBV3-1,CASSQGVGAADTQYF
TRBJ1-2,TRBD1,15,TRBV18,CASSGSSDRLYGYTF
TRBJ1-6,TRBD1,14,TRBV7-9,CASRPGQANSPLHF
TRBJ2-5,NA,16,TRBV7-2,CASSLAPVAGQETQYF
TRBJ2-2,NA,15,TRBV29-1,CSVVPEGANTGELFF
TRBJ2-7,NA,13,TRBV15,CATSNPSTYEQYF